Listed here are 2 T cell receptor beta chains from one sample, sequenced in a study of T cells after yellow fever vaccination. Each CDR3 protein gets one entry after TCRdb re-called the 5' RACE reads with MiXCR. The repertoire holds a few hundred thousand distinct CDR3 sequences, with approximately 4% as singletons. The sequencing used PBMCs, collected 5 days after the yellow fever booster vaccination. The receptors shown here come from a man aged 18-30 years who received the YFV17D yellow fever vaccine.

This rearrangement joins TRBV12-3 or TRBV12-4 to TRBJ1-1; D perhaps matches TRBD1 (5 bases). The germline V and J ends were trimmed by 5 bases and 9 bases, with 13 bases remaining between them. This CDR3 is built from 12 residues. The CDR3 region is CASSPPGVQAFF. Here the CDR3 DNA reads TGTGCCAGCAGTCCTCCGGGGGTTCAAGCTTTCTTT.

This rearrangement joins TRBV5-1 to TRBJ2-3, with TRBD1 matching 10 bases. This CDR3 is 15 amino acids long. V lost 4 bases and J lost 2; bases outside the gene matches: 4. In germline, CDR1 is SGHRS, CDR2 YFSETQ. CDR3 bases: TGCGCCAGCAGCGTCGACAGGGGGCCCACAGATACGCAGTATTTT. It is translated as CASSVDRGPTDTQYF. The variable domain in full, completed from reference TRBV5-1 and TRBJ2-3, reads KAGVTQTPRYLIKTRGQQVTLSCSPISGHRSVSWYQQTPGQGLQFLFEYFSETQRNKGNFPGRFSGRQFSNSRSEMNVSTLELGDSALYLCASSVDRGPTDTQYFGPGTRLTVL.